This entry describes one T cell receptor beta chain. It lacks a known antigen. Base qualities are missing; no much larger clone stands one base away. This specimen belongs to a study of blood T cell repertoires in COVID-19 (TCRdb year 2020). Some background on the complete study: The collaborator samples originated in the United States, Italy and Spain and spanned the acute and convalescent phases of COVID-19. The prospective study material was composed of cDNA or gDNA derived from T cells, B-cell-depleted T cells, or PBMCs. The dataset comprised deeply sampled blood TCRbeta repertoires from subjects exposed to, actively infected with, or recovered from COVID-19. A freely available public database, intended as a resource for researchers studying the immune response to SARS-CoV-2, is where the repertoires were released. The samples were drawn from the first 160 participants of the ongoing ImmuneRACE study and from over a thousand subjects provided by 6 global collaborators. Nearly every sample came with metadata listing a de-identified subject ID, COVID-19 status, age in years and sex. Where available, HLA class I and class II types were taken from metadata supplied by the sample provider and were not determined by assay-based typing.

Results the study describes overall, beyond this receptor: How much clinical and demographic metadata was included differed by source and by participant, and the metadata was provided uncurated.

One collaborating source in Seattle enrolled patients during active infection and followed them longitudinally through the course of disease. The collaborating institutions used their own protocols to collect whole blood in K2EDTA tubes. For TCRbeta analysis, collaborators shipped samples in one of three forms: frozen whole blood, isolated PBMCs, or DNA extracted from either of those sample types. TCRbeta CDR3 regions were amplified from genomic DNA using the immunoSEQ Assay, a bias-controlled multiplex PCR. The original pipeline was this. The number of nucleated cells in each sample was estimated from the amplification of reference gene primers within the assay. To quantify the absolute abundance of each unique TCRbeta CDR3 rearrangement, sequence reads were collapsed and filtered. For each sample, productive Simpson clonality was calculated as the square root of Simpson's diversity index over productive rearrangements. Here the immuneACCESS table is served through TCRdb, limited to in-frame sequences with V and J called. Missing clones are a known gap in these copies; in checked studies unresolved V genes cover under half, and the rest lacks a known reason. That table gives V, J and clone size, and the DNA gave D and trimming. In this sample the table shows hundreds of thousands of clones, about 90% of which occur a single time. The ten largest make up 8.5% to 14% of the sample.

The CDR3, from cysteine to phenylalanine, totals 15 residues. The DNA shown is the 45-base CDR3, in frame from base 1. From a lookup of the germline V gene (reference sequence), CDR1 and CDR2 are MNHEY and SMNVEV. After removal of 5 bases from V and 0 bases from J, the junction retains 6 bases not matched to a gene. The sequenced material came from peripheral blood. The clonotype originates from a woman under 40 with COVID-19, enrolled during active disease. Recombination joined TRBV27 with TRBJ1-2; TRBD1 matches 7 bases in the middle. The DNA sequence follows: TGTGCCAGCAGTCCCGGGACAGTCGCTAACTATGGCTACACCTTC. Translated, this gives CASSPGTVANYGYTF.